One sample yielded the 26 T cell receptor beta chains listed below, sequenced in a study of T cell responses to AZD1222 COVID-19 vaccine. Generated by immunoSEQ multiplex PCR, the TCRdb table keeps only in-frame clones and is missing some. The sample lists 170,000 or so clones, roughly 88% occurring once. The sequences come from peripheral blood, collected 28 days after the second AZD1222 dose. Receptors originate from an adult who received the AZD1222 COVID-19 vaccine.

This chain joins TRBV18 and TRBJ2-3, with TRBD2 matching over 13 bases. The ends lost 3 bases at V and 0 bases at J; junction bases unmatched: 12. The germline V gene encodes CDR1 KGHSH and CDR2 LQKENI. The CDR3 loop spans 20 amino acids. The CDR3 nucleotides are TGTGCCAGCTCACCCCGGATGGACCCGGGACTAGCGGGGAGCACAGATACGCAGTATTTT. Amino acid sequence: CASSPRMDPGLAGSTDTQYF.

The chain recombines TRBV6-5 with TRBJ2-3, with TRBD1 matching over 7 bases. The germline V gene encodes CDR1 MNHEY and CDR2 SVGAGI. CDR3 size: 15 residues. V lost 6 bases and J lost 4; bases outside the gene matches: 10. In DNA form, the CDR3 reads TGTGCCAGCAGGAAAGAACCCGGGACAGCAGATACGCAGTATTTT. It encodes CASRKEPGTADTQYF.

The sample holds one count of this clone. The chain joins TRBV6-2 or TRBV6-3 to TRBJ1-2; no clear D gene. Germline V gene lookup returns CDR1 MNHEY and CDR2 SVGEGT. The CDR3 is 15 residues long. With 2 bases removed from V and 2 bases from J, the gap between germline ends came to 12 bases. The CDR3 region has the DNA TGTGCCAGCAGTTACGTCAGGCGATTAAACTATGGCTACACCTTC. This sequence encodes CASSYVRRLNYGYTF.

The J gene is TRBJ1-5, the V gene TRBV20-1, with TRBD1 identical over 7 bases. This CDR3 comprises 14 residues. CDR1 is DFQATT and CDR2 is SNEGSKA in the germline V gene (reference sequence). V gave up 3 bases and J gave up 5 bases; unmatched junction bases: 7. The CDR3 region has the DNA TGCAGTGCTAGTCCGAGGGACAGAGATCAGCCCCAGCATTTT. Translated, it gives CSASPRDRDQPQHF.

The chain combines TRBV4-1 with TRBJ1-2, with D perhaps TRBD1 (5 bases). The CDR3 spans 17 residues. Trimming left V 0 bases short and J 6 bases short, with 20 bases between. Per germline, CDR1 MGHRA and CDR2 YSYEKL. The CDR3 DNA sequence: TGCGCCAGCAGCCAAGATGGAACAGGCGGGCGAAGAGATGGCTACACCTTC. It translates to CASSQDGTGGRRDGYTF.

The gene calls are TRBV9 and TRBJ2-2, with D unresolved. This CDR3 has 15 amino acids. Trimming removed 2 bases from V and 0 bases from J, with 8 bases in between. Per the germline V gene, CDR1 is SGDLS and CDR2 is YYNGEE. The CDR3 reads CASSVEWSNTGELFF. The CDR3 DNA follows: TGTGCCAGCAGCGTTGAGTGGTCGAACACCGGGGAGCTGTTTTTT.

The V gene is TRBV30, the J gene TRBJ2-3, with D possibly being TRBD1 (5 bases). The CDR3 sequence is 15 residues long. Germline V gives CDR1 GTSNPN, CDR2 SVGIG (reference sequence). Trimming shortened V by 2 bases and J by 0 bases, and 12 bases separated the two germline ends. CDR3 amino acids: CAWSLGDLSTDTQYF. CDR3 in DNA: TGTGCCTGGAGTCTAGGGGATTTGAGCACAGATACGCAGTATTTT. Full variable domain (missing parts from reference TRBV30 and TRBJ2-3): SQTIHQWPATLVQPVGSPLSLECTVEGTSNPNLYWYRQAAGRGLQLLFYSVGIGQISSEVPQNLSASRPQDRQFILSSKKLLLSDSGFYLCAWSLGDLSTDTQYFGPGTRLTVL.

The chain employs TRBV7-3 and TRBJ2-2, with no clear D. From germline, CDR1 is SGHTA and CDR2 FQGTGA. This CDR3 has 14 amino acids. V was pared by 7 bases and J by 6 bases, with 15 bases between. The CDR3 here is CASTRNPKAGELFF. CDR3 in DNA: TGTGCCAGCACACGAAACCCCAAAGCCGGGGAGCTGTTTTTT.

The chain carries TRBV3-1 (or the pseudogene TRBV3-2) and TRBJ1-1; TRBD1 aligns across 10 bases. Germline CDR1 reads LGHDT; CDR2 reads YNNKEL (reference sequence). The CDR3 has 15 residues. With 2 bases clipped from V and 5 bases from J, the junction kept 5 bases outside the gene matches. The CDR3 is CASSQRDRGGTEAFF. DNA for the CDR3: TGTGCCAGCAGCCAACGGGACAGGGGCGGGACTGAAGCTTTCTTT.

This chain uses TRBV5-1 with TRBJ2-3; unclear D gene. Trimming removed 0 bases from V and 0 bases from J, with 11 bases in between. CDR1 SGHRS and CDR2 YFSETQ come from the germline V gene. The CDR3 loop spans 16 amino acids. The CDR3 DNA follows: TGCGCCAGCAGCTTGGTTACACCTACTAGCACAGATACGCAGTATTTT. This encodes CASSLVTPTSTDTQYF.

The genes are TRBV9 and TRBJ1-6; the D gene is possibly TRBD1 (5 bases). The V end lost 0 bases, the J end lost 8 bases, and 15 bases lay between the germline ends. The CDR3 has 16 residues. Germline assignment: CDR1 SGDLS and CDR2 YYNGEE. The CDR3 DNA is TGTGCCAGCAGCGTAGAAGGGGATGTCAGGGATTCACCCCTCCACTTT. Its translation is CASSVEGDVRDSPLHF.

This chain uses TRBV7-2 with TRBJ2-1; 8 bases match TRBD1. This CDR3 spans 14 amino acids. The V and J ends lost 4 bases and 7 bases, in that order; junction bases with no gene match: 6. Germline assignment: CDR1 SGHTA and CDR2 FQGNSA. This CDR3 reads CASSSTRGRNEQFF. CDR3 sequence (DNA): TGTGCCAGCAGCTCGACCAGGGGGCGGAATGAGCAGTTCTTC.

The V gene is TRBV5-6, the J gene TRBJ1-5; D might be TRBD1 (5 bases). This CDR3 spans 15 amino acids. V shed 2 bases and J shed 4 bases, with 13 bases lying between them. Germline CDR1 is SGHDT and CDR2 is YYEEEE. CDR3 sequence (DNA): TGTGCCAGCAGCTTCCGGGGCCTGCCGAATCAGCCCCAGCATTTT. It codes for CASSFRGLPNQPQHF.

This CDR3 is CASSRDRGRYTEAFF. The CDR3 region has the DNA TGTGCCAGTAGTCGGGACAGGGGACGGTACACTGAAGCTTTCTTT. The V gene is TRBV19, the J gene TRBJ1-1; 10 bases agree with TRBD1. With V trimmed by 5 bases and J by 3 bases, 6 bases remained unmatched. The germline CDR1 and CDR2 sequences are LNHDA and SQIVND (reference sequence). The CDR3 totals 15 residues.

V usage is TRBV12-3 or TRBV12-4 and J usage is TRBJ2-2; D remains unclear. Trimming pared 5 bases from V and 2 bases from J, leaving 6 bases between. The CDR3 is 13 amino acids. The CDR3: CASSRVNTGELFF. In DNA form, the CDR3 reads TGTGCCAGCAGTAGAGTAAACACCGGGGAGCTGTTTTTT.

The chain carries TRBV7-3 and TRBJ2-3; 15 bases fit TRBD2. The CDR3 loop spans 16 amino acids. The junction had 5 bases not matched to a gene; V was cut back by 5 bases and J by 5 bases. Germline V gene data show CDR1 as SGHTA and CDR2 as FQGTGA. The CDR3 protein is CASSGTSGGYQDTQYF. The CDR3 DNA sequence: TGTGCCAGCAGCGGGACTAGCGGGGGGTATCAAGATACGCAGTATTTT.

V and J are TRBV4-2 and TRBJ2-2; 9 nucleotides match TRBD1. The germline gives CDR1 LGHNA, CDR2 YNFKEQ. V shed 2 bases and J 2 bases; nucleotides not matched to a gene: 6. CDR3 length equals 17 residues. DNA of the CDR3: TGTGCCAGCAGCCAACATACCACAGGGGGCAACACCGGGGAGCTGTTTTTT. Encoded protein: CASSQHTTGGNTGELFF.

CDR3 in amino acids: CASGRPGVSGNTIYF. The CDR3 region has the DNA TGTGCCAGCGGCCGACCGGGCGTCTCTGGAAACACCATATATTTT. V usage is TRBV28 and J usage is TRBJ1-3; D call uncertain. Germline CDR1 reads MDHEN; CDR2 reads SYDVKM. The CDR3 has 15 residues. With 8 bases removed from V and 0 bases from J, the gap between germline ends came to 14 bases.

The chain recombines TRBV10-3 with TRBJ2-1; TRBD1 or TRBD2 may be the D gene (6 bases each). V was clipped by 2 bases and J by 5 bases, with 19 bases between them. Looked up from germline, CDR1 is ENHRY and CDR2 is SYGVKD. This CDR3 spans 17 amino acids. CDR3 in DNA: TGTGCCATCAGTGAGACGGGTGAAGGGGGGAAAAACAATGAGCAGTTCTTC. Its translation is CAISETGEGGKNNEQFF.

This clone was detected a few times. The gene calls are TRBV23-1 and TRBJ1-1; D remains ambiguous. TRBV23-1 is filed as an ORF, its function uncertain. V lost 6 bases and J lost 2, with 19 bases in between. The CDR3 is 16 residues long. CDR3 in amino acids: CASSQIIPPRNTEAFF. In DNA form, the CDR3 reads TGCGCCAGCAGCCAAATCATTCCTCCACGTAACACTGAAGCTTTCTTT.

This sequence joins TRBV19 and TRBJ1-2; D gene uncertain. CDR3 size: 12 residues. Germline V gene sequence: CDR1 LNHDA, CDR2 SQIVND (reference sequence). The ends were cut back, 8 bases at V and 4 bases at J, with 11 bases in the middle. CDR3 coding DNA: TGTGCCAGTCTCGGTGACTTCTATGGCTACACCTTC. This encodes CASLGDFYGYTF.

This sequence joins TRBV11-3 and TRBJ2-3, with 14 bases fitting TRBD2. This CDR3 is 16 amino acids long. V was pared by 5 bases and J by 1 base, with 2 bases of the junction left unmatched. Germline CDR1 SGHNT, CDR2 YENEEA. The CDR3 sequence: CASSTGLAGGTDTQYF. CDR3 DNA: TGTGCCAGCAGCACGGGACTAGCGGGGGGCACAGATACGCAGTATTTT.

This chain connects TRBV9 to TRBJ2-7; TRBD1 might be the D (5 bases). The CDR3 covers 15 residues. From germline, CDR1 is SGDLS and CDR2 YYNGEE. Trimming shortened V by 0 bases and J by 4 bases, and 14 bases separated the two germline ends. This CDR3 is CASSVASTAKYEQYF. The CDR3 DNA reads TGTGCCAGCAGCGTAGCGTCGACAGCTAAATACGAGCAGTACTTC.

CDR3 region: CASSDDVQGHYGYTF. DNA of the CDR3: TGTGCCAGTAGTGACGACGTGCAGGGCCATTATGGCTACACCTTC. The rearrangement links TRBV19 to TRBJ1-2; perhaps TRBD1 as D (5 bases). Germline V gene lookup returns CDR1 LNHDA and CDR2 SQIVND (reference sequence). V shed 5 bases and J shed 5 bases, with 18 bases lying between them. CDR3 length equals 15 residues.

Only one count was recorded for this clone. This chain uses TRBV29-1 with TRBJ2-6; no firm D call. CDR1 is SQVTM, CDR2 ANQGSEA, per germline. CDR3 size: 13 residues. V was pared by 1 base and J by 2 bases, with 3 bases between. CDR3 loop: CSVEGAGANVLTF. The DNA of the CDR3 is TGCAGCGTTGAAGGTGCTGGGGCCAACGTCCTGACTTTC. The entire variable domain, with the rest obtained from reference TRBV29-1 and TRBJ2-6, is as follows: SAVISQKPSRDICQRGTSLTIQCQVDSQVTMMFWYRQQPGQSLTLIATANQGSEATYESGFVIDKFPISRPNLTFSTLTVSNMSPEDSSIYLCSVEGAGANVLTFGAGSRLTVL.

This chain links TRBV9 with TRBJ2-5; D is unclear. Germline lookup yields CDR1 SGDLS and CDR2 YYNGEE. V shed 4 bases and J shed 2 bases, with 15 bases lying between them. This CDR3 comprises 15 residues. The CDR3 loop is CASSLHPLEQETQYF. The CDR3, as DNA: TGTGCCAGCAGCCTACACCCCCTGGAACAAGAGACCCAGTACTTC.